This T cell receptor (beta chain) derives from a study of blood T cell repertoires in COVID-19. Whole-study context: Samples of COVID-19 (acute and convalescent) were obtained from the United States, Italy and Spain. T cells, B-cell-depleted T cells, or PBMCs provided the cDNA or gDNA that served as material.

The germline gives CDR1 MNHEY, CDR2 SMNVEV (reference sequence). V was clipped by 5 bases and J by 7 bases; unmatched bases: 13. CDR3 length: 16 residues. One Seattle source followed patients from active infection through their disease course. How the authors handled the data: How many nucleated cells were present was estimated from reference gene primer amplification. Data came from immunoSEQ multiplex PCR; TCRdb stores just in-frame clones and leaves some out. V and J calls and clone size follow that table, whereas D and trimming were derived from the DNA. The sample has about 82,000 clones; just under 80% are singletons.

V is TRBV27 and J is TRBJ2-1; 8 nucleotides line up with TRBD1. The sequencing sample was made of peripheral blood. The TCR sequence derives from a man between 60 and 75 years old with COVID-19, enrolled during active disease. CDR3 amino acids: CASSRSPGQVRNEQFF. The CDR3, as DNA: TGTGCCAGCAGTCGGTCTCCGGGACAGGTCCGAAATGAGCAGTTCTTC.